What follows describes a single T cell receptor beta chain. The data originate from a study of shared clonotypes between healthy human individuals. TCRdb keeps only in-frame clones here, not all; method: immunoSEQ multiplex PCR. This sample has under 600,000 clones; 60% to 80% occur once, and the top ten carry around 12%. V lost 5 bases, J lost 1 base, and 8 bases stayed unmatched. This CDR3 is 15 amino acids long. Looked up from germline, CDR1 is SGHAT and CDR2 is FQNNGV. The TCR sequence derives from a woman between 35 and 50 years old in good health. Some clones in this sample may be carry-over from other donors' samples. What was sequenced was PBMCs. This chain uses TRBV11-2 with TRBJ2-7; TRBD2 matches 7 bases. The CDR3: CASSPPGLTSYEQYF. The CDR3 bases are TGTGCCAGCAGCCCCCCGGGACTAACTTCCTACGAGCAGTACTTC.